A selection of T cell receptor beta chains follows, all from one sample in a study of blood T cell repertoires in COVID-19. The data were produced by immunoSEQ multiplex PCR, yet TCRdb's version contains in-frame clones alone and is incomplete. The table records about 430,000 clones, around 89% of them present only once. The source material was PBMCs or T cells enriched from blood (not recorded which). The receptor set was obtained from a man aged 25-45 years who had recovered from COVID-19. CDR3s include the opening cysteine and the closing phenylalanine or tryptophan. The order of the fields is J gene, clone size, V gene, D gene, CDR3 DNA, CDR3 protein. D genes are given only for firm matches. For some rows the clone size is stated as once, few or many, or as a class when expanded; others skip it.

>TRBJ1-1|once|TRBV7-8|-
TGTGCCAGCAGCTTAATTGGGCGGGATGCCACTGAAGCTTTCTTT
CASSLIGRDATEAFF
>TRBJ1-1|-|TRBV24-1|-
TGTGCCACTAGAGGTGCGAACACTGAAGCTTTCTTT
CATRGANTEAFF
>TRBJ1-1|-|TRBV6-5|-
TGTGCCAGCAGCTACGGACAGAGAAACACTGAAGCTTTCTTT
CASSYGQRNTEAFF
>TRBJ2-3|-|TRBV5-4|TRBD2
TGTGCCAGCAGCTTTAAAGCGGGGAGCACAGATACGCAGTATTTT
CASSFKAGSTDTQYF
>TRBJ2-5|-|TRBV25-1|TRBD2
TGTGCCAGCAGTGACCCGGGACTAGCCCAAGAGACCCAGTACTTC
CASSDPGLAQETQYF
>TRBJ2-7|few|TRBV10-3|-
TGTGCCATCAGTGAGTCGAGAGACACCATCGAGCAGTACTTC
CAISESRDTIEQYF
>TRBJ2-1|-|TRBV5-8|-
TGTGCCAGCAGCTCCCCCCGGGAACTATACAATGAGCAGTTCTTC
CASSSPRELYNEQFF
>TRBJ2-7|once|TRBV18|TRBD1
TGTGCCAGCTCCCTACAGGGGAGCTCCTACGAGCAGTACTTC
CASSLQGSSYEQYF
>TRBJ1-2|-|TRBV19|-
TGTGCCAGTAGTAGTGGCAGGGTTTATGGCTACACCTTC
CASSSGRVYGYTF
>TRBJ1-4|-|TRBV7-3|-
TGTGCCAGCAGCCCGGGAGAAAATGAAAAACTGTTTTTT
CASSPGENEKLFF
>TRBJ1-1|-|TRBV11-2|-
TGTGCCAGCAGCTTGAGCGATGTGGCATTCTTT
CASSLSDVAFF
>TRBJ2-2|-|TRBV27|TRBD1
TGTGCCAGCAGTGGGACAGGGCATTACACCGGGGAGCTGTTTTTT
CASSGTGHYTGELFF
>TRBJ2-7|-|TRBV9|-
TGTGCCAGCAGCGCTTCGGTTGACAACTACGAGCAGTACTTC
CASSASVDNYEQYF
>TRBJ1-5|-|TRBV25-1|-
TGTGCCAGCAGTGCTGGCAGCGGAAACAATCAGCCCCAGCATTTT
CASSAGSGNNQPQHF
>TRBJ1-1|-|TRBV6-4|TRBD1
TGTGCCAGCAGTGACTCGGAAACAGGGGGTCGGGACACTGAAGCTTTCTTT
CASSDSETGGRDTEAFF
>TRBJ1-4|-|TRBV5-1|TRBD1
TGCGCCAGCAGCCTCACCGACAGGGAAGCTAATGAAAAACTGTTTTTT
CASSLTDREANEKLFF
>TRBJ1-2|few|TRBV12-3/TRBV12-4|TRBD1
TGTGCCAGCAGCGGGGACAGCTATGGCTACACCTTC
CASSGDSYGYTF
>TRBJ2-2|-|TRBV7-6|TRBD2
TGTGCCAGCAGCTTAGAAGGAGCGGGAGGGCCCACCGGGGAGCTGTTTTTT
CASSLEGAGGPTGELFF
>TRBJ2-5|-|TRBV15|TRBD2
TGTGCCACCAGCAGAACTAGCGGGGGCTTTCAAGAGACCCAGTACTTC
CATSRTSGGFQETQYF
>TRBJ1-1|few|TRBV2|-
TGTGCCAGCAGTGTTATCACTGAAGCTTTCTTT
CASSVITEAFF
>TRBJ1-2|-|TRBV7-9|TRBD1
TGTGCCAGCAGCTTAGCGGGCGGGACAGCTAACTATGGCTACACCTTC
CASSLAGGTANYGYTF
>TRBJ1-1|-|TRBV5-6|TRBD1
TGTGCCAGCAGTTTCACAGGGGATGTTCCTGAAGCTTTCTTT
CASSFTGDVPEAFF
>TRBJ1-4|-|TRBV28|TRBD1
TGTGCCAGCATCCCCTCTTTGGGGACAGACAATGAAAAACTGTTTTTT
CASIPSLGTDNEKLFF
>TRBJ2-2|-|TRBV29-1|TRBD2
TGCAGCGTTGAGATAGCGGGAGGCGCGGGTACCGGGGAGCTGTTTTTT
CSVEIAGGAGTGELFF
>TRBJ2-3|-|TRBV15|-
TGTGCCACCAGCAAGGCGGGGCTAGCTTTCCATTTCACAGATACGCAGTATTTT
CATSKAGLAFHFTDTQYF
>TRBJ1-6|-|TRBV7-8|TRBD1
TGTGCCAGCAGCTTTAGTCAGACAGGGAATTCACCCCTCCACTTT
CASSFSQTGNSPLHF
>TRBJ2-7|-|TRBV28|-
TGTGCCAGCAGTTTGGGACTGCACTCCTACGAGCAGTACTTC
CASSLGLHSYEQYF
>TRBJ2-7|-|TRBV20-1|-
TGCAGTGCTAGGTCTCGCAGCGAGCAGTACTTC
CSARSRSEQYF
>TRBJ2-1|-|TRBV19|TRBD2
TGTGCCAGTGAGGAAGCGGGAGGGCCCAAGTATGAGCAGTTCTTC
CASEEAGGPKYEQFF
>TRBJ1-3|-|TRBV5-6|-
TGTGCCAGCAGCTTGGGTGACAGCACGGGCTCTGGAAACACCATATATTTT
CASSLGDSTGSGNTIYF
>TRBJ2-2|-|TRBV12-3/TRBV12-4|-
TGTGCCAGCAGTCCCGAGCCCGGGGAGCTGTTTTTT
CASSPEPGELFF
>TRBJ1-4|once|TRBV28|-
TGTGCCAGCAGTTTGGAATTCAGGGGTGCTAATGAAAAACTGTTTTTT
CASSLEFRGANEKLFF
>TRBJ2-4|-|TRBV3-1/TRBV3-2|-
TGTGCCAGCAGCCCTAATGGCAAAAACATTCAGTACTTC
CASSPNGKNIQYF
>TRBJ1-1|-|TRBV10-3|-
TGTGCCATCAGTGAGTCGGGCGGGGGGCGGAACACTGAAGCTTTCTTT
CAISESGGGRNTEAFF
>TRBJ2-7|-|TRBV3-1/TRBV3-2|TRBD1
TGTGCCAGCAGCCAAGGGCGGACAGGGTGGAGCTTC
CASSQGRTGWSF
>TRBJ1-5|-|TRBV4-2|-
TGTGCCAGCAGCCAAGACGGACAAGGTAATCAGCCCCAGCATTTT
CASSQDGQGNQPQHF
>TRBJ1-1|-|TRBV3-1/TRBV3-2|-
TGTGCCAGCAGCCACGATGGGACTAGGAACACTGAAGCTTTCTTT
CASSHDGTRNTEAFF
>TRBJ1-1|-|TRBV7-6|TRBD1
TGTGCCAGCAGCCCCGGGACAGGATTTGGCACTGAAGCTTTCTTT
CASSPGTGFGTEAFF
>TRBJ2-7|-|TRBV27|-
TGTGCCAGCAGTTTGGCGCCCCGGAGGGTGCAGTACTTC
CASSLAPRRVQYF
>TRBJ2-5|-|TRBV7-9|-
TGTGCCAGCAGCTTTATCGAAGAGACCCAGTACTTC
CASSFIEETQYF
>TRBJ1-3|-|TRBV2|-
TGTGCCAGCAGTGAAGCGCTTTTTTATGGGGGGTACTCTGGAAACACCATATATTTT
CASSEALFYGGYSGNTIYF
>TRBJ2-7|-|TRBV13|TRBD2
TGTGCCAGCAGCCCCAAAAGAGGGACTAGCTCCTACGAGCAGTACTTC
CASSPKRGTSSYEQYF
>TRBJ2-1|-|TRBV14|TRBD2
TGTGCCAGCAGTTACAAGGCGGCTAGCGGGGGCAATGAGCAGTTCTTC
CASSYKAASGGNEQFF
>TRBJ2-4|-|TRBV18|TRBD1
TGTGCCAGCTCACCCGTCAGGCAGGGGGAAAGCATTCAGTACTTC
CASSPVRQGESIQYF
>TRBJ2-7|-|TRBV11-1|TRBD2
TGTGCCAGCAGCTTATCAGGACTAGCGGGAGGCGAGCAGTACTTC
CASSLSGLAGGEQYF
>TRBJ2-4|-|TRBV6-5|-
TGTGCCAGCACGGGGGTGCCCCCACACATTCAGTACTTC
CASTGVPPHIQYF
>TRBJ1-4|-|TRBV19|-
TGTGCCAGTAGGCCCAGGGAACCTAATGAAAAACTGTTTTTT
CASRPREPNEKLFF
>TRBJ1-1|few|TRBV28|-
TGTGCCAGCAGTTTCCGGACAGCAGCATACACTGAAGCTTTCTTT
CASSFRTAAYTEAFF
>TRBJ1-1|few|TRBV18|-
TGTGCCAGCTCCCAAACAGGGCTTCGGACTGAAGCTTTCTTT
CASSQTGLRTEAFF
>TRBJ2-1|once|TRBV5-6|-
TGTGCCAGCAGACTCTCCTTCGGGACTTCCTTCTACAATGAGCAGTTCTTC
CASRLSFGTSFYNEQFF
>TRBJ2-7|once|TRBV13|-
TGTGCCAGCAGCTTAAGATACACCTCAAATAACTACGAGCAGTACTTC
CASSLRYTSNNYEQYF
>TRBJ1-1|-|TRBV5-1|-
TGCGCCACCTCCTGGGAGCTTAACACTGAAGCTTTCTTT
CATSWELNTEAFF
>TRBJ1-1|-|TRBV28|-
TGTGCCAGCAGTTTCCCCGAGATGAACACTGAAGCTTTCTTT
CASSFPEMNTEAFF